The source of this TCR beta chain is a study of blood T cell repertoires in COVID-19. On the study more broadly: Samples of COVID-19 (acute and convalescent) were obtained from the United States, Italy and Spain.

V dropped 4 bases and J dropped 7; count of bases not matched to a gene: 14. This CDR3 is built from 17 residues. Germline CDR1 reads SGHNT; CDR2 reads YENEEA. Libraries were prepared by immunoSEQ multiplex PCR; TCRdb keeps only in-frame clonotypes and omits some of them. The data hold 150,000 to 200,000 clones, with more than 80% observed a single time. The clonotype comes from a woman older than 75 with COVID-19, enrolled during active disease. The chain employs TRBV11-3 and TRBJ1-5; 9 bases fit TRBD1. Input material: peripheral blood. The CDR3 region has the DNA TGTGCCAGCAGCTACCAGCGACAGGGGGTTTTGATACAGCCCCAGCATTTT. This gives the protein CASSYQRQGVLIQPQHF. Based on the CDR3 plus reference TRBV11-3 and TRBJ1-5, the full variable domain is EAGVVQSPRYKIIEKKQPVAFWCNPISGHNTLYWYLQNLGQGPELLIRYENEEAVDDSQLPKDRFSAERLKGVDSTLKIQPAELGDSAVYLCASSYQRQGVLIQPQHFGDGTRLSIL.